This entry lists 8 T cell receptor beta chains sequenced from one sample in a study of T cells after yellow fever vaccination. TCRdb used MiXCR to reprocess the 5' RACE reads, holding one entry per CDR3 protein. Here the sample spans 350,000 to 450,000 distinct CDR3 sequences, roughly 6.2% being singletons. Sequencing was performed on PBMCs, taken 5 days after the yellow fever booster vaccination. The receptor source for this set is a man aged 25-40 years who received the YFV17D yellow fever vaccine.

This clonotype was counted only a few times. The CDR3 spells CASSPIPGLYYEQYF. The CDR3 DNA reads TGTGCCAGTAGTCCAATACCGGGACTATACTACGAGCAGTACTTC. This sequence joins TRBV19 and TRBJ2-7; 7 bases agree with TRBD2. The V gene's germline CDR1 is LNHDA and CDR2 SQIVND (reference sequence). This CDR3 contains 15 residues. V shed 5 bases and J 3 bases; nucleotides not matched to a gene: 10. Full variable domain (outside the CDR3, taken from reference TRBV19 and TRBJ2-7): DGGITQSPKYLFRKEGQNVTLSCEQNLNHDAMYWYRQDPGQGLRLIYYSQIVNDFQKGDIAEGYSVSREKKESFPLTVTSAQKNPTAFYLCASSPIPGLYYEQYFGPGTRLTVT.

This clonotype turned up a few times. The CDR3 nucleotides are TGCAGTGCTAAGCCCTTAGCGGGAGCTTACGAGCAGTACTTC. This gives the protein CSAKPLAGAYEQYF. The rearrangement links TRBV20-1 to TRBJ2-7; 9 positions match TRBD2. The CDR3 extends over 14 amino acids. V dropped 4 bases and J dropped 4; count of bases not matched to a gene: 8. The germline V gene encodes CDR1 DFQATT and CDR2 SNEGSKA (reference sequence).

The rearrangement links TRBV10-1 to TRBJ2-1, with TRBD2 identical over 8 bases. The length of the CDR3 is 13 residues. Germline V gene data show CDR1 as WNHNN and CDR2 as SYGVQD (reference sequence). The junction had 4 bases not matched to a gene; V was cut back by 5 bases and J by 7 bases. In DNA, the CDR3 is TGCGCCAGCAGTCCTTTAGCGGGAAATGAGCAGTTCTTC. The encoded protein is CASSPLAGNEQFF.

This clonotype was found many times. V and J are TRBV10-2 and TRBJ2-7; D is perhaps TRBD1 or TRBD2 (5 bases each). Germline V CDR1 and CDR2: WSHSY, SAAADI. The CDR3 length is 13 residues. Trimming shortened V by 6 bases and J by 2 bases, and 11 bases separated the two germline ends. The CDR3 DNA sequence: TGCGCCAGCAGGGGGACGGCTACCTACGAGCAGTACTTC. It yields the protein CASRGTATYEQYF.

This clonotype was seen repeatedly, ten times or more. V is TRBV11-2 and J is TRBJ2-5, with 8 bases lining up with TRBD2. The length of the CDR3 is 19 residues. Germline V gives CDR1 SGHAT, CDR2 FQNNGV. With V trimmed by 3 bases and J by 2 bases, 17 bases remained unmatched. CDR3 in amino acids: CASSFVGLAGFGRQETQYF. The CDR3 region has the DNA TGTGCCAGCAGCTTTGTAGGCCTAGCGGGTTTCGGGAGGCAAGAGACCCAGTACTTC.

This clonotype has ten or more counts. V and J are TRBV6-2 or TRBV6-3 and TRBJ2-7, with D maybe TRBD1 (6 bases). The CDR3 loop spans 13 amino acids. Germline V gene lookup returns CDR1 MNHEY and CDR2 SVGEGT. Trimming shortened V by 6 bases and J by 5 bases, and 14 bases separated the two germline ends. The CDR3 DNA reads TGTGCCAGCAGAACAACAGGGTACCACGAGCAGTACTTC. Translated: CASRTTGYHEQYF.

The CDR3 nucleotides are TGCAGCGTCTATAGTCTCAATGAGCAGTTCTTC. It codes for CSVYSLNEQFF. This chain uses TRBV29-1 with TRBJ2-1; D gene unclear. Germline V gives CDR1 SQVTM, CDR2 ANQGSEA. There are 11 residues in the CDR3. Trimming pared 6 bases from V and 6 bases from J, leaving 9 bases between.

In this sample, this clonotype turned up a few times. This sequence joins TRBV4-3 and TRBJ2-7, with TRBD2 identical over 11 bases. Germline lookup yields CDR1 LGHNA and CDR2 YSLEER. CDR3 size: 15 residues. Trimming removed 1 base from V and 13 bases from J; junction bases left unmatched: 12. In nucleotides, the CDR3 is TGCGCCAGCAGCCAAGGGTTAGCGGGAGGGCCGATGTTTTACTTC. Translating it yields CASSQGLAGGPMFYF.